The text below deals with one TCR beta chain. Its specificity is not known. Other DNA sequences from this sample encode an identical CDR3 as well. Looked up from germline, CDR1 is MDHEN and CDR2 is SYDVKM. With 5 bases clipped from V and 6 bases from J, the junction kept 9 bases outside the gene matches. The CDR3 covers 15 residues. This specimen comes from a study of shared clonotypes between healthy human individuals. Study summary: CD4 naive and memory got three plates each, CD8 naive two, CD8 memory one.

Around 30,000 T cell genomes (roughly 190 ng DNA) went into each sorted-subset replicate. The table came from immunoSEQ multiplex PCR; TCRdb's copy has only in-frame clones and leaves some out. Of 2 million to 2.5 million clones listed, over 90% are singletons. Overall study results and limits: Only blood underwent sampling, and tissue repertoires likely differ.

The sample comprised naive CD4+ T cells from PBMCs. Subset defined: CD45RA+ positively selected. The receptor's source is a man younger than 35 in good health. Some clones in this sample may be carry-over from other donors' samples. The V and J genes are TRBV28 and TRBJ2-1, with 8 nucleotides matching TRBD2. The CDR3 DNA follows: TGTGCCAGCAGTCCTCCGGGACTAGGAGGCAATGAGCAGTTCTTC. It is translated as CASSPPGLGGNEQFF.